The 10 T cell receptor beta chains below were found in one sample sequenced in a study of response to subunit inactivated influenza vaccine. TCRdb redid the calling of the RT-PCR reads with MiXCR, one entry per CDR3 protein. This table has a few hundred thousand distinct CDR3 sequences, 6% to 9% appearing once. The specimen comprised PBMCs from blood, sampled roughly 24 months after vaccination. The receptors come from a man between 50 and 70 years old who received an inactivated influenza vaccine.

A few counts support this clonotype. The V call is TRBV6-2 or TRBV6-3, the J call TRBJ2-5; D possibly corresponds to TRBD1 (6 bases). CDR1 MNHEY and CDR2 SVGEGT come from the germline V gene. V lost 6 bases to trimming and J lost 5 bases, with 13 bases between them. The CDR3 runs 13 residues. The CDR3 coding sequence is TGTGCCAGCAGAACAGGGTCTCGGGAGACCCAGTACTTC. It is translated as CASRTGSRETQYF.

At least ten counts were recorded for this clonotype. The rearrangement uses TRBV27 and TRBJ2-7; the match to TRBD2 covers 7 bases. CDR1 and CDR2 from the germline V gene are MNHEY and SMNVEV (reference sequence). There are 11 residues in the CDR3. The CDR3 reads CATSDSYEQYF. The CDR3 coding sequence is TGTGCTACTAGCGACTCCTACGAGCAGTACTTC.

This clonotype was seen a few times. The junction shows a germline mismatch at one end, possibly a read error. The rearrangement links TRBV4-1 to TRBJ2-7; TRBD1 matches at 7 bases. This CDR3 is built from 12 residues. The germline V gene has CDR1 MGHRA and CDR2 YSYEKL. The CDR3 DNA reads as TGCGCCAGCAGCCAAGGAGACCGAGACAGGGTTTTC. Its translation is CASSQGDRDRVF.

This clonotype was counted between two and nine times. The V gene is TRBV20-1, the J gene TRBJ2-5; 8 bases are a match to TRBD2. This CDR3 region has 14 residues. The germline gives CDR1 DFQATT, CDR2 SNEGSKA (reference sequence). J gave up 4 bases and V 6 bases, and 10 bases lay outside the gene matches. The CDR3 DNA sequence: TGCAGTGCAAGGCCGGGAGGGCCGAGAGAGACCCAGTACTTC. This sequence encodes CSARPGGPRETQYF.

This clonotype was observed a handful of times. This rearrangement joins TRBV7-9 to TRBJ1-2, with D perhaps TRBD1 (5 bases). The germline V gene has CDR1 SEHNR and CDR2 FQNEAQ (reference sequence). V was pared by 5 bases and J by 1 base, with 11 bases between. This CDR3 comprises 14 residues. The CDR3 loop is CASSPRDLNYGYTF. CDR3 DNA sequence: TGTGCCAGCAGCCCCCGGGACCTTAACTATGGCTACACCTTC.

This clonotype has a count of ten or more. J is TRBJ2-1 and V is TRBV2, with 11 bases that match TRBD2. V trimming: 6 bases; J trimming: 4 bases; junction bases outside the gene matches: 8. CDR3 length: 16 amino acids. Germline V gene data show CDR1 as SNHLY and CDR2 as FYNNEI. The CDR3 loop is CASSPGTSGHYNEQFF. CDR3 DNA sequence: TGTGCCAGCAGCCCCGGGACTAGCGGACATTACAATGAGCAGTTCTTC.

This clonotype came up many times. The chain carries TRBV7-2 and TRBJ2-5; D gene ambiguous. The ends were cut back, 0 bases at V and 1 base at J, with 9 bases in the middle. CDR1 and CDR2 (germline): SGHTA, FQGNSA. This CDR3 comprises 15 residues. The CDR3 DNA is TGTGCCAGCAGCTTAGCGGTCACAAGCCAAGAGACCCAGTACTTC. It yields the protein CASSLAVTSQETQYF.

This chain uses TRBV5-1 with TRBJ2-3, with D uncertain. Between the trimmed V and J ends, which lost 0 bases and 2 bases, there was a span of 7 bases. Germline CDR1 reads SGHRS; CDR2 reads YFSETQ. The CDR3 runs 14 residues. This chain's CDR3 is CASSLDGNTDTQYF. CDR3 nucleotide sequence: TGCGCCAGCAGCTTGGATGGAAACACAGATACGCAGTATTTT.

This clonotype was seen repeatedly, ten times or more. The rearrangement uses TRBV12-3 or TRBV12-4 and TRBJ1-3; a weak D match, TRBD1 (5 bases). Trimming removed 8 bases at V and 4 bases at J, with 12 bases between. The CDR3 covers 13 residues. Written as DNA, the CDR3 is TGTGCCAGCCTCGGGACCGCCGGAAACACCATATATTTT. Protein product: CASLGTAGNTIYF.

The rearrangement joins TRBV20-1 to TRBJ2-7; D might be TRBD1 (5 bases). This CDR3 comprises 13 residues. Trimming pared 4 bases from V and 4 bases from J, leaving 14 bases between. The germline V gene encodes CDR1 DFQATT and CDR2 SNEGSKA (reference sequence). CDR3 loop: CSATLGRFYEQYF. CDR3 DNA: TGCAGTGCTACCTTGGGGCGGTTTTACGAGCAGTACTTC.